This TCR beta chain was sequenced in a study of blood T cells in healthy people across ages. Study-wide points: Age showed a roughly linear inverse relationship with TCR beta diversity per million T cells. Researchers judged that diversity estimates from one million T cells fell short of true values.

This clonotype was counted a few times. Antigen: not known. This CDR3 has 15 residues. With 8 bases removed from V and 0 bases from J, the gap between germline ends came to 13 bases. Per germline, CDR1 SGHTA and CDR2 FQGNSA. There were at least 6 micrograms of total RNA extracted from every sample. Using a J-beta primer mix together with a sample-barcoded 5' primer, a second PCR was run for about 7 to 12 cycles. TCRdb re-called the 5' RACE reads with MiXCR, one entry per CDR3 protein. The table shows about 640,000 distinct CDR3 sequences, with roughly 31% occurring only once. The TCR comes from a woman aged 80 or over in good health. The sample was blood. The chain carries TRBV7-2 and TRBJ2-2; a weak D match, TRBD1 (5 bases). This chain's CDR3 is CASGRGNANTGELFF. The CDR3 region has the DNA TGTGCCAGCGGAAGGGGCAACGCGAACACCGGGGAGCTGTTTTTT.